This is a list of T cell receptor beta chains from one sample in a study of blood T cell repertoires in COVID-19. Assay: immunoSEQ multiplex PCR; the TCRdb copy retains only in-frame clones and omits some. The sample gives 290,000 or so clones, over 75% of which show up once; 1.1% is in the top ten. Sequencing was performed on PBMCs or T cells enriched from blood (not recorded which). These receptors were collected from a woman aged 25 to 39 who had recovered from COVID-19. Both conserved end residues are part of each CDR3. A D gene is named only where the DNA matches it firmly. Not all rows give a size; the values are once, few, many and, for expanded clones, a class.

j_gene | abundance | d_gene | v_gene | CDR3aa | CDR3nt
TRBJ1-2 | - | - | TRBV6-2/TRBV6-3 | CASSYDRNIGYTF | TGTGCCAGCAGTTACGACAGGAACATAGGCTACACCTTC
TRBJ2-7 | - | - | TRBV7-9 | CASTYRAGEQYF | TGTGCCAGCACTTACAGGGCTGGGGAGCAGTACTTC
TRBJ2-1 | - | - | TRBV7-2 | CASRSESSYNEQFF | TGTGCCAGCAGGAGTGAAAGCTCCTACAATGAGCAGTTCTTC
TRBJ1-1 | - | - | TRBV6-4 | CASSDRVGGHTEAFF | TGTGCCAGCAGTGACAGGGTCGGAGGACACACTGAAGCTTTCTTT
TRBJ2-1 | - | TRBD2 | TRBV15 | CATSRDKAGVSDEQFF | TGTGCCACCAGCAGAGATAAAGCGGGAGTATCTGACGAGCAGTTCTTC
TRBJ2-5 | - | - | TRBV6-2/TRBV6-3 | CASSLQGLKTQYF | TGTGCCAGCAGTCTTCAGGGGTTAAAGACCCAGTACTTC
TRBJ2-2 | once | - | TRBV19 | CASSIQVTGELFF | TGTGCCAGTAGTATCCAGGTTACCGGGGAGCTGTTTTTT
TRBJ1-4 | - | TRBD1 | TRBV18 | CASSPGTGIEKLFF | TGTGCCAGCTCACCTGGGACAGGGATTGAAAAACTGTTTTTT
TRBJ2-5 | few | TRBD1 | TRBV11-2 | CASSLGQLQETQYF | TGTGCCAGCAGCTTGGGACAGCTACAAGAGACCCAGTACTTC
TRBJ1-5 | - | TRBD1 | TRBV18 | CASSPEGGGQPQHF | TGTGCCAGCTCACCGGAAGGGGGCGGGCAGCCCCAGCATTTT
TRBJ2-2 | few | TRBD2 | TRBV6-4 | CASSEIAGGSTGELFF | TGTGCCAGCAGTGAGATAGCGGGAGGGAGCACCGGGGAGCTGTTTTTT
TRBJ1-5 | - | TRBD1 | TRBV28 | CASGGQGHNQPQHF | TGTGCCAGCGGGGGACAGGGCCACAATCAGCCCCAGCATTTT
TRBJ1-1 | - | TRBD1 | TRBV28 | CASSPRTGGNTEAFF | TGTGCCAGCAGTCCCCGGACAGGGGGGAACACTGAAGCTTTCTTT
TRBJ1-5 | - | - | TRBV7-9 | CASSLSGGNQPQHF | TGTGCCAGCAGCTTGTCCGGGGGGAATCAGCCCCAGCATTTT
TRBJ1-2 | - | - | TRBV6-5 | CASSYRRGLGVGYTF | TGTGCCAGCAGTTACCGTAGGGGCCTAGGGGTTGGCTACACCTTC
TRBJ1-1 | - | - | TRBV5-4 | CASSRPGGVTEAFF | TGTGCCAGCAGCCGACCGGGGGGGGTCACTGAAGCTTTCTTT
TRBJ2-7 | - | TRBD2 | TRBV2 | CASTPRGWGGSSYEQYF | TGTGCCAGCACCCCGAGAGGATGGGGGGGGAGCTCCTACGAGCAGTACTTC
TRBJ2-3 | - | TRBD1 | TRBV6-2/TRBV6-3 | CASSKPRDRIGTDTQYF | TGTGCCAGCAGTAAACCCAGGGACAGGATTGGCACAGATACGCAGTATTTT
TRBJ1-1 | - | - | TRBV19 | CASSIRGWNTEAFF | TGTGCCAGTAGTATTCGCGGGTGGAACACTGAAGCTTTCTTT
TRBJ2-2 | - | - | TRBV7-3 | CASSLSSGANTGELFF | TGTGCCAGCAGCTTAAGTAGCGGAGCGAACACCGGGGAGCTGTTTTTT
TRBJ1-2 | - | TRBD1 | TRBV4-2 | CASSQGTGGDFNYGYTF | TGTGCCAGCAGCCAAGGGACAGGGGGGGACTTTAACTATGGCTACACCTTC
TRBJ2-3 | - | - | TRBV7-9 | CASSPGSSRYTDTQYF | TGTGCCAGCAGTCCCGGTTCCAGCAGGTACACAGATACGCAGTATTTT
TRBJ2-7 | - | - | TRBV7-9 | CASSWDSSSEQYF | TGTGCCAGCAGCTGGGACTCCTCCAGCGAGCAGTACTTC
TRBJ2-7 | - | - | TRBV5-1 | CASTLGVGYEQYF | TGCGCCAGTACTTTAGGGGTAGGCTACGAGCAGTACTTC
TRBJ2-5 | - | TRBD2 | TRBV11-3 | CASSLGTSGRLETQYF | TGTGCCAGCAGCCTTGGGACTAGCGGGAGGTTGGAGACCCAGTACTTC
TRBJ1-2 | - | - | TRBV14 | CASSPNPRGGYTF | TGTGCCAGCAGCCCGAACCCCCGGGGAGGCTACACCTTC
TRBJ2-1 | - | - | TRBV7-9 | CASSFGQAPGINEQFF | TGTGCCAGCAGTTTCGGTCAGGCGCCCGGAATCAATGAGCAGTTCTTC
TRBJ2-3 | - | - | TRBV5-4 | CASSLSPTDTQYF | TGTGCCAGCAGCTTAAGCCCCACAGATACGCAGTATTTT
TRBJ1-2 | - | TRBD1 | TRBV5-4 | CATLGQGAYGYTF | TGTGCCACCCTGGGACAGGGAGCATATGGCTACACCTTC
TRBJ2-1 | - | TRBD2 | TRBV3-1/TRBV3-2 | CASSQGSVAGGLYNEQFF | TGTGCCAGCAGCCAAGGGTCGGTAGCGGGCGGCCTCTACAATGAGCAGTTCTTC
TRBJ1-5 | - | - | TRBV28 | CASSSAGTGAQPQHF | TGTGCCAGCAGTTCTGCGGGAACCGGGGCTCAGCCCCAGCATTTT
TRBJ2-2 | - | - | TRBV24-1 | CATSGTANTGELFF | TGTGCCACTTCCGGGACTGCGAACACCGGGGAGCTGTTTTTT
TRBJ2-2 | - | - | TRBV9 | CASSVRLQGQNTGELFF | TGTGCCAGCAGCGTAAGGTTGCAGGGACAGAACACCGGGGAGCTGTTTTTT
TRBJ2-1 | - | TRBD1 | TRBV29-1 | CSVAPGQGGGEQFF | TGCAGCGTTGCCCCGGGACAGGGGGGTGGTGAGCAGTTCTTC
TRBJ2-4 | - | TRBD1 | TRBV5-1 | CASSAGTGPLSSNIQYF | TGCGCCAGCAGCGCCGGGACAGGGCCCTTATCTTCAAACATTCAGTACTTC